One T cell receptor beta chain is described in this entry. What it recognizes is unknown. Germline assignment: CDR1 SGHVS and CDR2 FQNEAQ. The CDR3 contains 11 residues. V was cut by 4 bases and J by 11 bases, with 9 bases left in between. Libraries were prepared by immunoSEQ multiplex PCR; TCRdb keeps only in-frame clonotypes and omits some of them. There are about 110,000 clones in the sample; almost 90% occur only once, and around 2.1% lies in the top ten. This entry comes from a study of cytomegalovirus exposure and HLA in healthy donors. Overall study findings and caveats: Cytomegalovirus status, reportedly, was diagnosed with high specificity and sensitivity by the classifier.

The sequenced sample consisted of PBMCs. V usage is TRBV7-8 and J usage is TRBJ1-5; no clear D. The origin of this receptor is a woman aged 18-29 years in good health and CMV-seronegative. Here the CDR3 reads CASSSSTAQHF. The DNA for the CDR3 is TGTGCCAGCAGCTCAAGCACGGCCCAGCATTTT.